The rows below give T cell receptor beta chains drawn from one sample of a study of shared clonotypes between healthy human individuals. Repertoires were generated with immunoSEQ multiplex PCR, while TCRdb's copy carries only in-frame clones and drops some. The repertoire includes some 2,500,000 clones, approximately 93% of them detected once, and 0.36% sits in the top ten. Sequences were obtained from naive CD4+ T cells from PBMCs. The source of these receptors is a man aged 18 to 30 in good health. Some clones in this sample may be carry-over from other donors' samples. CDR3s include the opening cysteine and the closing phenylalanine or tryptophan. Fields, in order: clone size, V gene, J gene, D gene, CDR3 DNA, CDR3 protein. D genes are given only for firm matches. Expanded clones get a size class; other rows say once, few or many, or leave the size out.

NA	TRBV4-2	TRBJ2-6	NA	TGTGCCAGCAGCCCAGAGAAGGCCGCTGGGGCCAACGTCCTGACTTTC	CASSPEKAAGANVLTF
NA	TRBV4-1	TRBJ2-5	NA	TGCGCCAGCAGCCTAAAGGAACCCGGGGAGACCCAGTACTTC	CASSLKEPGETQYF
NA	TRBV28	TRBJ2-1	TRBD2	TGTGCCAGCAGTTTAGCCGGGACTAGCGGGATAGTGATCTTC	CASSLAGTSGIVIF
NA	TRBV6-1	TRBJ1-1	TRBD1	TGTGCCAGCACTATCGACAGGGGTAACACTGAAGCTTTCTTT	CASTIDRGNTEAFF
NA	TRBV9	TRBJ2-1	NA	TGTGCCAGCAGCGTAGCGACAGGAAGCTCCTACAATGAGCAGTTCTTC	CASSVATGSSYNEQFF
NA	TRBV7-8	TRBJ1-1	NA	TGTGCCAGCAGCTTAGAGTTCGGTCGGGAAGCTTTCTTT	CASSLEFGREAFF
NA	TRBV19	TRBJ2-2	NA	TGTGCCACTTCAGGACTGCGGGACGGGGAGCTGTTTTTT	CATSGLRDGELFF
NA	TRBV2	TRBJ2-2	TRBD1	TGTGCCAGCAGCGAGACAGGGACCGGGGAGCTGTTTTTT	CASSETGTGELFF
NA	TRBV5-1	TRBJ1-3	NA	TGCGCCAGCAGCCTGGGGACAAGCTCTGGAAACACCATATATTTT	CASSLGTSSGNTIYF
NA	TRBV10-3	TRBJ1-3	TRBD1	TGTGCCATCAGGGTGGACAGGGCGGGTGGAAACACCATATATTTT	CAIRVDRAGGNTIYF
once	TRBV4-1	TRBJ2-5	TRBD2	TGCGCCAGCAGCCAAGGAGGACTAGCGGGGACCCAGTACTTC	CASSQGGLAGTQYF
NA	TRBV9	TRBJ2-1	NA	TGTGCCAGCAGCGTAATAGGTGGGAGCTCCTACAATGAGCAGTTCTTC	CASSVIGGSSYNEQFF
NA	TRBV28	TRBJ2-5	NA	TGTGCCAGCAGGGGGCTGGGAATGGGCCAAGAGACCCAGTACTTC	CASRGLGMGQETQYF
NA	TRBV7-9	TRBJ2-7	TRBD2	TGTGCCAGCAGCCGGAGCCGACTAGCGGGGATATACGAGCAGTACTTC	CASSRSRLAGIYEQYF
NA	TRBV6-5	TRBJ2-7	TRBD1	TGTGCCAGCAGAATGGGACAGTCCTCCTACGAGCAGTACTTC	CASRMGQSSYEQYF
NA	TRBV27	TRBJ2-1	TRBD2	TGTGCCAGCAGGCCCGGGACTAGCCGCTCGGGTGAGCAGTTCTTC	CASRPGTSRSGEQFF
NA	TRBV10-3	TRBJ2-1	TRBD2	TGTGCCATCACCACTAGCGGGAGGATCAATGAGCAGTTCTTC	CAITTSGRINEQFF
NA	TRBV7-2	TRBJ1-2	NA	TGTGCCAGCAGCCTCGGACAGTCCAACCGAGGCTATGGCTACACCTTC	CASSLGQSNRGYGYTF
NA	TRBV5-1	TRBJ1-5	NA	TGCGCCAGCAGCTTGTCCCCCCTAGGGGGCAATCAGCCCCAGCATTTT	CASSLSPLGGNQPQHF
once	TRBV25-1	TRBJ2-2	NA	TGTGCCAGCAGTGAATTTGGGCATGGCGGGGAGCTGTTTTTT	CASSEFGHGGELFF
NA	TRBV7-9	TRBJ1-5	NA	TGTGCCAGCAGCTTAGTGATGGGGATTAGCAATCAGCCCCAGCATTTT	CASSLVMGISNQPQHF
NA	TRBV20-1	TRBJ2-4	NA	TGCAGTGCCAGTACCAGGGACATTCAGTACTTC	CSASTRDIQYF
NA	TRBV25-1	TRBJ1-2	NA	TGTGCCAGCAGGACAGCGGGGTCCTATGGCTACACCTTC	CASRTAGSYGYTF
NA	TRBV28	TRBJ1-2	NA	TGTGCCAGCAGGCCCCAGGGAACAACGGCTGGCTACACCTTC	CASRPQGTTAGYTF
NA	TRBV4-3	TRBJ2-5	NA	TGCGCCAGCAGCCGACGCGGTGGCGAGACCCAGTACTTC	CASSRRGGETQYF
NA	TRBV10-3	TRBJ1-1	NA	TGTGCCATCAGTGAGATACAGACCACTGAAGCTTTCTTT	CAISEIQTTEAFF
NA	TRBV5-4	TRBJ2-7	TRBD2	TGTGCCAGCAGCACCGGGACTAGCGGGAATTACGAGCAGTACTTC	CASSTGTSGNYEQYF
NA	TRBV30	TRBJ2-3	TRBD1	TGTGCCTGGAGACGGGACAGAACGGATACGCAGTATTTT	CAWRRDRTDTQYF